This T cell receptor (beta chain) emerged from a study of early T cells in non-severe SARS-CoV-2 infection. Study-level information: Bulk RNA from unsorted whole blood was sequenced; chains were unpaired. Points from the study as a whole: Reliance on VDJdb matching favored anti-spike CD8 responses; private and CD4 specificities were missed.

CDR3 length: 14 residues. Germline V lookup: CDR1 SGHAT, CDR2 FQNNGV. Trimming pared 0 bases from V and 3 bases from J, leaving 9 bases between. Unique molecular identifiers tagged individual cDNA molecules. TCRdb re-called the 5' RACE reads through MiXCR, storing one row per CDR3 protein. This sample carries some 60,000 distinct CDR3 sequences, approximately 9.3% of them seen once, and the ten largest clones take around 8.6%. This clonotype has only a few counts. The target antigen is unknown. This sequence was found in an adult who was a healthcare worker with PCR-confirmed SARS-CoV-2 infection or an uninfected control (not recorded which). Sequenced input: whole blood. The chain has TRBV11-2 and TRBJ2-7; D remains unclear. CDR3 protein: CASSLETVSYEQYF. DNA of the CDR3: TGTGCCAGCAGCTTAGAGACCGTGAGCTACGAGCAGTACTTC.